This TCR beta chain was found in a study of Graves' ophthalmopathy and Graves' hyperthyroidism. Amplifying from RNA transcripts, the study obtained TCR beta CDR3 regions. After a first-round RT-PCR with HTBI primers, a second-round multiplex PCR was run. From the multiplex PCR reads, TCRdb called clonotypes with MiXCR, one entry per CDR3 protein. The data show about 1.1 million distinct CDR3 sequences, with about two fifths seen just once and approximately 10% held by the top ten. This clonotype was observed a single time. The receptor was isolated from an adult man with Graves' hyperthyroidism. Sample: peripheral blood or thyroid tissue (not recorded which).

CDR3 DNA: TGTGCCAGCAGCCAAACAGACAGGGTTAACACTGAAGCTTTCTTT. Its translation: CASSQTDRVNTEAFF. The chain links TRBV7-9 to TRBJ1-1, with TRBD1 matching 7 bases. From germline, CDR1 is SEHNR and CDR2 FQNEAQ (reference sequence). The CDR3 consists of 15 residues. The J segment lost 2 bases and the V segment lost 5 bases, leaving 8 bases of the junction unmatched.